This TCR beta chain originates from a study of cytomegalovirus exposure and HLA in healthy donors. From germline, CDR1 is MNHEY and CDR2 SMNVEV (reference sequence). V lost 3 bases and J 1 base, leaving 10 bases between the germline ends. The CDR3 totals 15 residues. It was with 60 Vbeta and 13 Jbeta primers that the PCR ran. Sequencing was performed with immunoSEQ multiplex PCR; in TCRdb, only in-frame clones are kept and a portion is missing. The top ten hold more than 5% of the sample, which has approximately 240,000 clones, about four fifths seen once. Sequenced sample: PBMCs. The rearrangement links TRBV27 to TRBJ1-5; D gene uncertain. This sequence was found in a woman in her forties in good health and CMV-seropositive. The CDR3 DNA is TGTGCCAGCAGTTTTAGAGGTATCAGCAATCAGCCCCAGCATTTT. As protein: CASSFRGISNQPQHF.